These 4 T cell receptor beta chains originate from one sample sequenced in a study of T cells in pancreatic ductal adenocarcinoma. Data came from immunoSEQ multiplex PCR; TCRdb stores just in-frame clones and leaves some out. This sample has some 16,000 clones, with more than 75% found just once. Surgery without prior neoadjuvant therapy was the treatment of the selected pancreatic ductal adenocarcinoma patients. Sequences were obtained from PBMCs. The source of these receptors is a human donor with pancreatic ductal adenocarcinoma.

The CDR3 region is CAISGEGGYGGTDTQYF. Written as DNA, the CDR3 is TGTGCCATCAGTGGAGAGGGAGGGTACGGTGGCACAGATACGCAGTATTTT. The rearrangement links TRBV10-3 to TRBJ2-3, with 7 nucleotides matching TRBD2. Germline V gives CDR1 ENHRY, CDR2 SYGVKD. With 4 bases clipped from V and 1 base from J, the junction kept 11 bases outside the gene matches. The CDR3 spans 17 residues.

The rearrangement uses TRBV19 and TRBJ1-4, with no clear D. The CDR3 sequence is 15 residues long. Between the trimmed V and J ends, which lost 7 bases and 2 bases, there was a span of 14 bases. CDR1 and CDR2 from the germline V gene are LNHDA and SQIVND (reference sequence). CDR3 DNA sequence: TGTGCCAGTAAGCGCTCCCTGATGACTAATGAAAAACTGTTTTTT. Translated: CASKRSLMTNEKLFF.

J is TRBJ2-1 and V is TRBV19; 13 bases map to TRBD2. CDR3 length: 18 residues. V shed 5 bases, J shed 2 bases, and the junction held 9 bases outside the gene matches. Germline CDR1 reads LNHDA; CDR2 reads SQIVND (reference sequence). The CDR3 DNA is TGTGCCAGTAGTCCCACCGGACTAGCGGGAGCCCCCTACAATGAGCAGTTCTTC. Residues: CASSPTGLAGAPYNEQFF.

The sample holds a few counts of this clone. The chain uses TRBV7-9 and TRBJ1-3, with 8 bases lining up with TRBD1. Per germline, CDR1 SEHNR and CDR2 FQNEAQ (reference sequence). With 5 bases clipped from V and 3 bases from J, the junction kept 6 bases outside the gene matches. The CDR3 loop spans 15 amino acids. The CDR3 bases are TGTGCCAGCAGCCCAGGGGGCGCGCGTGGAAACACCATATATTTT. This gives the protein CASSPGGARGNTIYF.